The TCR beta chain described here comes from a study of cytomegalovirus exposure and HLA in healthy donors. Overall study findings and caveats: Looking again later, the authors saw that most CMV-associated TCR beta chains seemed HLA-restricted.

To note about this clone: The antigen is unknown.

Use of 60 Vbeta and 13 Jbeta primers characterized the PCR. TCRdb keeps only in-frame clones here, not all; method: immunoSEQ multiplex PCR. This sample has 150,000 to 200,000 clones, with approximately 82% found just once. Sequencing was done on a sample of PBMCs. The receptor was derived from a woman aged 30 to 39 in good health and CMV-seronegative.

This chain's CDR3 is CASSKDRGGETQYF. Written as DNA, the CDR3 is TGCGCCAGCAGTAAGGACAGGGGAGGCGAGACCCAGTACTTC. The gene calls are TRBV10-1 and TRBJ2-5; 9 bases agree with TRBD1. This CDR3 contains 14 residues. Germline assignment: CDR1 WNHNN and CDR2 SYGVQD (reference sequence). Losses at the gene ends were 5 bases for V and 5 bases for J; bases not matched to a gene: 6.